This T cell receptor (beta chain) was captured by sequencing in a study of siplizumab effects on memory and regulatory T cells. This table comes from immunoSEQ multiplex PCR, and its TCRdb copy is limited to in-frame clones, with some not included. The sample yields about 50,000 clones, about 90% seen once. A single count supports this clone. Its antigen is as yet unknown. The study's findings and limits: Naive or memory phenotype assignment was not possible for roughly 75-97% of proliferating CD4+ or CD8+ clones. Naive T cells looked more diverse than memory cells and looked like major alloresponse contributors. Significantly reduced by siplizumab was the cumulative frequency of alloreactive sequences, namely those traceable to unstimulated CD4+ memory cells.

This sequence originates from a human donor in good health. Sequenced sample: naive CD8+ T cells sorted from blood.

CDR3 DNA sequence: TGCGCCAGCAGCAAACCTAGCGGGAGCGAGCAGTACTTC. It yields the protein CASSKPSGSEQYF. The chain joins TRBV4-1 to TRBJ2-7; 10 nucleotides align to TRBD2. V trimming: 5 bases; J trimming: 6 bases; junction bases outside the gene matches: 4. The CDR3 has 13 amino acids. Germline-derived CDR1 and CDR2 are MGHRA and YSYEKL.